Following are 29 T cell receptor beta chains from one sample sequenced in a study of beta chain features in type 1 diabetes. Findings and caveats of the study: Across all four CD4+ subsets, people with type 1 diabetes showed modestly shorter TCRB CDR3s.

These TCRs are of unknown antigen specificity. Expressed TCRB transcripts were sequenced after all isolated RNA was converted to cDNA. Some clones are missing from TCRdb's copy, which holds only in-frame ones; the method was immunoSEQ multiplex PCR. The table lists 600,000 to 700,000 clones, around an eighth of them singletons. Sequenced material: naive CD4+ T cells from blood. The receptors originated from a young man with type 1 diabetes.

The chain carries TRBV28 and TRBJ1-5; tentative D call: TRBD1 (6 bases). The germline V gene encodes CDR1 MDHEN and CDR2 SYDVKM. The CDR3 has 15 residues. V lost 5 bases, J lost 3 bases, and 14 bases lay in between. The CDR3 here is CASSIPQGNNQPQHF. The CDR3 region has the DNA TGTGCCAGCAGTATTCCACAGGGTAACAATCAGCCCCAGCATTTT.

The V call is TRBV19, the J call TRBJ2-7; D may match TRBD1 or TRBD2 (5 bases each). Trimming left V 4 bases short and J 9 bases short, with 13 bases between. CDR1 is LNHDA and CDR2 is SQIVND in the germline V gene (reference sequence). The CDR3 runs to 12 residues. Here the CDR3 DNA reads TGTGCCAGTAGTACAGGGACGTCTGGGCAGTACTTC. Its translation is CASSTGTSGQYF.

This clone was detected only a few times. The J gene is TRBJ2-3, the V gene TRBV14, with 7 positions matching TRBD2. Unmatched junction bases numbered 3, after V lost 1 base and J lost 5 bases. The germline V gene has CDR1 SGHDN and CDR2 FVKESK. This CDR3 spans 14 amino acids. For the CDR3, the DNA is TGTGCCAGCAGCCAAGTGGCGGGGGTAGATACGCAGTATTTT. Translated: CASSQVAGVDTQYF. The entire variable domain, with the rest obtained from reference TRBV14 and TRBJ2-3, is as follows: EAGVTQFPSHSVIEKGQTVTLRCDPISGHDNLYWYRRVMGKEIKFLLHFVKESKQDESGMPNNRFLAERTGGTYSTLKVQPAELEDSGVYFCASSQVAGVDTQYFGPGTRLTVL.

This clone was counted only a few times. This chain uses TRBV7-9 with TRBJ1-2; D is uncertain. V was clipped by 0 bases and J by 8 bases, with 10 bases between them. The germline V gene has CDR1 SEHNR and CDR2 FQNEAQ (reference sequence). The CDR3 is made up of 13 amino acids. Here the CDR3 DNA reads TGTGCCAGCAGCTTAGCCGAGCTGTGGGGCTACACCTTC. Amino acids: CASSLAELWGYTF.

The V gene is TRBV7-2, the J gene TRBJ1-3; D possibly corresponds to TRBD1 (6 bases). The ends were cut back, 3 bases at V and 4 bases at J, with 16 bases in the middle. The CDR3 has 16 residues. CDR1 SGHTA and CDR2 FQGNSA come from the germline V gene. CDR3 coding DNA: TGTGCCAGCAGCTTGAACAGGGTAACTTCGGGAAACACCATATATTTT. It specifies CASSLNRVTSGNTIYF.

The rearrangement uses TRBV7-2 and TRBJ2-5; D unclear. Germline assignment: CDR1 SGHTA and CDR2 FQGNSA. V was clipped by 0 bases and J by 2 bases, with 13 bases between them. The CDR3 spans 16 residues. DNA of the CDR3: TGTGCCAGCAGCTTAGCGCCAGACATATCTCAAGAGACCCAGTACTTC. This codes for CASSLAPDISQETQYF. The full variable domain, completed using reference TRBV7-2 and TRBJ2-5, is GAGVSQSPSNKVTEKGKDVELRCDPISGHTALYWYRQSLGQGLEFLIYFQGNSAPDKSGLPSDRFSAERTGGSVSTLTIQRTQQEDSAVYLCASSLAPDISQETQYFGPGTRLLVL.

The genes are TRBV30 and TRBJ1-4; TRBD1 matches at 7 bases. CDR1 GTSNPN and CDR2 SVGIG come from the germline V gene (reference sequence). This CDR3 region has 14 residues. V shed 0 bases and J 6 bases; nucleotides not matched to a gene: 4. The DNA for the CDR3 is TGTGCCTGGAGTGTGACAGGGTTGTATGAAAAACTGTTTTTT. Amino acid sequence: CAWSVTGLYEKLFF.

This clone was detected only a few times. The chain carries TRBV19 and TRBJ2-5, with 8 bases matching TRBD1. CDR1 is LNHDA, CDR2 SQIVND, per germline (reference sequence). V trimming: 4 bases; J trimming: 5 bases; junction bases outside the gene matches: 12. The CDR3 loop spans 16 amino acids. The CDR3 sequence is CASSTKVSGGWETQYF. CDR3 in DNA: TGTGCCAGTAGTACGAAAGTGTCAGGGGGCTGGGAGACCCAGTACTTC.

J is TRBJ1-6 and V is TRBV7-3, with TRBD1 matching 9 bases. The CDR3 contains 16 residues. The germline CDR1 and CDR2 sequences are SGHTA and FQGTGA. The trim removed 2 bases at V and 6 bases at J, leaving 5 bases unmatched. Here the CDR3 reads CASSLLDRGSNSPLHF. For the CDR3, the DNA is TGTGCCAGCAGCTTACTCGACAGGGGGAGTAATTCACCCCTCCACTTT.

This chain connects TRBV7-3 to TRBJ2-7; 14 nucleotides match TRBD2. J gave up 7 bases and V 5 bases, and 7 bases lay outside the gene matches. CDR3 length: 15 residues. Germline values: CDR1 SGHTA, CDR2 FQGTGA. CDR3 amino acids: CASSPGLAGVGEQYF. DNA for the CDR3: TGTGCCAGCAGCCCGGGACTAGCGGGGGTAGGGGAGCAGTACTTC.

The chain is built from TRBV7-9 and TRBJ2-3, with TRBD2 matching 10 bases. Trimming cost V 4 bases and J 1 base; bases outside gene matches: 11. The CDR3 length is 18 residues. Germline CDR1 SEHNR, CDR2 FQNEAQ (reference sequence). The CDR3, as DNA: TGTGCCAGCAGCTCCTTAGGGGGGACTAGCGTTCGCACAGATACGCAGTATTTT. It yields the protein CASSSLGGTSVRTDTQYF.

This clone has just a few counts. The chain couples TRBV7-2 to TRBJ2-2; D unclear. V was shortened by 4 bases and J by 6 bases, with 9 bases between the two germline ends. The CDR3 totals 13 residues. Germline loops: CDR1 SGHTA, CDR2 FQGNSA. DNA of the CDR3: TGTGCCAGCAGCTCGACTTTTTCCGGGGAGCTGTTTTTT. The encoded protein is CASSSTFSGELFF.

This chain connects TRBV4-3 to TRBJ1-3; tentatively, D is TRBD1 (5 bases). Germline V gene data show CDR1 as LGHNA and CDR2 as YSLEER. CDR3 length equals 16 residues. Trimming pared 1 base from V and 4 bases from J, leaving 14 bases between. CDR3 bases: TGCGCCAGCAGCCAAGGTCTAGCAGGGTCCGGAAACACCATATATTTT. It specifies CASSQGLAGSGNTIYF.

V and J are TRBV7-2 and TRBJ1-5; tentatively, D is TRBD1 (5 bases). The germline V gene encodes CDR1 SGHTA and CDR2 FQGNSA. The CDR3 is made up of 16 amino acids. Deletions cut 0 bases from V and 5 bases from J, with 14 bases between. The CDR3 region has the DNA TGTGCCAGCAGCTTAGCTGGGCAGGGAAGGCATCAGCCCCAGCATTTT. Residues: CASSLAGQGRHQPQHF. The full variable domain, in which reference TRBV7-2 and TRBJ1-5 provide the parts outside the CDR3, is GAGVSQSPSNKVTEKGKDVELRCDPISGHTALYWYRQSLGQGLEFLIYFQGNSAPDKSGLPSDRFSAERTGGSVSTLTIQRTQQEDSAVYLCASSLAGQGRHQPQHFGDGTRLSIL.

V is TRBV7-6 and J is TRBJ2-5; D remains ambiguous. This CDR3 has 12 residues. From germline, CDR1 is SGHVS and CDR2 FNYEAQ. V lost 1 base to trimming and J lost 0 bases, with 0 bases between them. Here the CDR3 reads CASSLDQETQYF. CDR3 nucleotides: TGTGCCAGCAGCTTAGACCAAGAGACCCAGTACTTC.

This clone was detected only a few times. V usage is TRBV9 and J usage is TRBJ1-3, with D uncertain. Germline CDR1 SGDLS, CDR2 YYNGEE. Deletions cut 3 bases from V and 0 bases from J, with 10 bases between. The CDR3 runs 15 residues. The CDR3 reads CASSGVSGSGNTIYF. For the CDR3, the DNA is TGTGCCAGCAGCGGGGTCTCAGGCTCTGGAAACACCATATATTTT.

This clone was detected only a few times. The chain employs TRBV6-5 and TRBJ2-3; D is possibly TRBD1 (5 bases). The CDR3 is 12 residues long. Trimming removed 5 bases from V and 7 bases from J, with 10 bases in between. Germline V lookup: CDR1 MNHEY, CDR2 SVGAGI. CDR3 in DNA: TGTGCCAGCAGTAGGGGAACGAATACGCAGTATTTT. Translation gives CASSRGTNTQYF.

V is TRBV7-2 and J is TRBJ1-1; D may be TRBD1 (5 bases). The V end lost 6 bases, the J end lost 0 bases, and 8 bases lay between the germline ends. The CDR3 spans 13 residues. Germline V gene lookup returns CDR1 SGHTA and CDR2 FQGNSA. CDR3 residues: CASRGTMNTEAFF. CDR3 nucleotides: TGTGCCAGCAGAGGGACTATGAACACTGAAGCTTTCTTT. The full variable domain, completed using reference TRBV7-2 and TRBJ1-1, is GAGVSQSPSNKVTEKGKDVELRCDPISGHTALYWYRQSLGQGLEFLIYFQGNSAPDKSGLPSDRFSAERTGGSVSTLTIQRTQQEDSAVYLCASRGTMNTEAFFGQGTRLTVV.

A few counts support this clone. This rearrangement joins TRBV5-8 to TRBJ2-1; 8 bases match TRBD1. Germline CDR1 is SGHTS and CDR2 is YDEGEE. The V segment lost 3 bases and the J segment 11 bases; nucleotides outside the gene matches: 7. The CDR3 runs to 13 residues. The CDR3 region is CASSSKDRDKQFF. The CDR3 nucleotides are TGTGCCAGCAGCTCGAAGGACAGGGATAAGCAGTTCTTC.

This clone was counted between two and nine times. The chain combines TRBV7-2 with TRBJ2-5; D unclear. This CDR3 comprises 16 residues. The V end lost 2 bases, the J end lost 5 bases, and 18 bases lay between the germline ends. The germline CDR1 and CDR2 sequences are SGHTA and FQGNSA. In DNA form, the CDR3 reads TGTGCCAGCAGCTTACACCACAGTTCTCGTGGGGAGACCCAGTACTTC. Amino acids: CASSLHHSSRGETQYF.

This clone was seen a handful of times. The chain combines TRBV5-6 with TRBJ1-5; D unclear. In germline, CDR1 is SGHDT, CDR2 YYEEEE. V was cut by 4 bases and J by 2 bases, with 10 bases left in between. This CDR3 spans 14 amino acids. CDR3 amino acids: CASSRGRGNQPQHF. CDR3 DNA sequence: TGTGCCAGCAGCAGAGGGAGGGGCAATCAGCCCCAGCATTTT.

With regard to this clone: Other DNA sequences of this sample code for an identical CDR3. This chain connects TRBV10-3 to TRBJ2-5, with D perhaps TRBD1 (6 bases). The CDR3 is 15 amino acids. Germline assignment: CDR1 ENHRY and CDR2 SYGVKD. V was pared by 0 bases and J by 5 bases, with 13 bases between. The CDR3 DNA sequence: TGTGCCATCAGTGAGTCGACGGGAACAGGGGAGACCCAGTACTTC. It is translated as CAISESTGTGETQYF.

This clone has more than one count but fewer than ten. The rearrangement joins TRBV4-2 to TRBJ2-3, with no clear D. This CDR3 spans 12 amino acids. The germline V and J ends were trimmed by 3 bases and 4 bases, with 5 bases remaining between them. The germline V gene has CDR1 LGHNA and CDR2 YNFKEQ. The DNA of the CDR3 is TGTGCCAGCAGCCATGGGGCAGATACGCAGTATTTT. It specifies CASSHGADTQYF.

The rearrangement joins TRBV6-1 to TRBJ2-3; possible D gene TRBD1, 5 bases. There are 14 residues in the CDR3. The V end was cut by 3 bases, the J end by 2 bases, with 9 bases between. Per germline, CDR1 MNHNS and CDR2 SASEGT. CDR3 in DNA: TGTGCCAGCAGTGATGCAGGGCTCACAGATACGCAGTATTTT. Translation gives CASSDAGLTDTQYF.

The chain recombines TRBV25-1 with TRBJ2-7; TRBD1 might be the D (6 bases). The CDR3 is made up of 18 amino acids. Trimming took off 6 bases at V and 5 bases at J, with 29 bases between the two ends. Germline-derived CDR1 and CDR2 are MGHDK and SYGVNS. The CDR3 here is CASSGSWTAVSAKNEQYF. The CDR3 DNA sequence: TGTGCCAGCAGCGGATCTTGGACAGCGGTGTCCGCGAAGAACGAGCAGTACTTC.

This clone has only a few counts. One end of the junction does not line up with germline, which may come from a read error. The CDR3 spells CASSLAISRTQYF. DNA of the CDR3: TGTGCTAGCAGCTTAGCAATATCTCGGACCCAGTACTTC. The rearrangement links TRBV7-7 to TRBJ2-5; no clear D. This CDR3 has 13 residues. Looked up from germline, CDR1 is SSHAT and CDR2 is FNYEAQ (reference sequence).

Turning to this clone: In the same sample, other DNA sequences code for this CDR3. J is TRBJ2-7 and V is TRBV7-2; D possibly corresponds to TRBD1 (5 bases). The CDR3 has 12 amino acids. CDR1 SGHTA and CDR2 FQGNSA come from the germline V gene. Trimming left V 5 bases short and J 4 bases short, with 9 bases between. The CDR3 nucleotides are TGTGCCAGCAGCCGACAGACTTACGAGCAGTACTTC. Protein: CASSRQTYEQYF.

This clone came up a few times. The CDR3 sequence: CASSSRLALAYF. CDR3 sequence (DNA): TGTGCCAGCAGTTCCCGACTAGCTCTTGCGTATTTT. The V and J genes are TRBV28 and TRBJ2-3; TRBD2 aligns across 7 bases. The CDR3 runs to 12 residues. Trimming took 4 bases from V and 14 from J; bases not matched to a gene: 9. Per germline, CDR1 MDHEN and CDR2 SYDVKM.

The chain couples TRBV19 to TRBJ2-1; D possibly corresponds to TRBD2 (6 bases). Germline CDR1 and CDR2: LNHDA and SQIVND (reference sequence). Trimming removed 5 bases from V and 10 bases from J, with 6 bases in between. CDR3 length: 10 amino acids. The CDR3 bases are TGTGCCAGTAGTCGGGGGGAGCAGTTCTTC. Its protein product is CASSRGEQFF.